The 21 T cell receptor beta chains below were found in one sample sequenced in a study of tissue T cells after allogeneic stem cell transplantation. Generated by immunoSEQ multiplex PCR, the TCRdb table keeps only in-frame clones and is missing some. This sample has approximately 22,000 clones, with approximately 72% found just once. Sequencing used spleen. These receptors all stem from a female BALB/c mouse in good health. For this mouse line, the MHC haplotype is H2-d.

On this clone itself: Gene names and germline refer to mouse. CDR3 DNA (partial): TGTGCCAGCAGTATAAGGCTGGGAAACTATGCTGAGCAGTTC. Protein: CASSIRLGNYAEQF. The entire CDR3 protein is CASSIRLGNYAEQFF. The chain couples TRBV19 to TRBJ2-1; D possibly corresponds to TRBD2 (5 bases). The CDR3 end lies 1 residue beyond the end of the read and is filled in from the germline J gene. The CDR3 extends over 15 amino acids. Germline assignment: CDR1 FNHDT and CDR2 SITEND (reference sequence). Trimming took 1 base from V and 1 from J, leaving 9 bases between them.

In regard to this clone: Gene names and germline refer to mouse. Sequencing ends 1 residue short of the CDR3 end; the germline J gene provides the rest. The chain has TRBV13-2 and TRBJ2-5; D could derive from TRBD1 or TRBD2 (5 bases each). The CDR3 length is 13 residues. Germline V gene lookup returns CDR1 NNHNN and CDR2 SYGAGS (reference sequence). Deletions cut 3 bases from V and 2 bases from J, with 7 bases between. This chain's CDR3 is CASGVGRQDTQYF. CDR3 DNA, as far as it was read: TGTGCCAGCGGTGTGGGGCGCCAAGACACCCAGTAC.

A note on this clone: Genes and germline are mouse. The CDR3 goes on 1 residue after the read ends, and that part is filled in from the germline J gene. V gene TRBV19 combines with J gene TRBJ2-1, with 14 bases aligning to TRBD2. V shed 4 bases and J 6 bases; nucleotides not matched to a gene: 3. The CDR3 has 15 residues. The V gene's germline CDR1 is FNHDT and CDR2 SITEND (reference sequence). CDR3 bases read: TGTGCCAGCAGTGGGACTGGGGGGGCGCTTGCTGAGCAGTTC. Translating gives CASSGTGGALAEQF. The entire CDR3 sequence reads CASSGTGGALAEQFF. The full variable domain, with the rest looked up from reference TRBV19 and TRBJ2-1, is GGIITQTPKFLIGQEGQKLTLKCQQNFNHDTMYWYRQDSGKGLRLIYYSITENDLQKGDLSEGYDASREKKSSFSLTVTSAQKNEMAVFLCASSGTGGALAEQFFGPGTRLTVL.

With respect to this clone: The germline and genes are mouse ones. The read terminates 1 residue before the CDR3 end, so the remaining end is supplied by the germline J gene. The V and J genes are TRBV2 and TRBJ2-1; the match to TRBD2 covers 12 bases. V lost 4 bases and J lost 2; bases outside the gene matches: 6. The CDR3 runs 17 residues. Germline CDR1 is LGHNA and CDR2 is YSYQKL. The CDR3 spells CASSPSGLGGYYAEQFF. The sequenced part of the CDR3 DNA is TGTGCCAGCAGCCCCTCGGGACTGGGGGGTTACTATGCTGAGCAGTTC.

In the case of this clone: The gene names here belong to mouse. The CDR3 extends 1 residue past the end of the read, so its final part is completed from the germline J gene. The V gene is TRBV14, the J gene TRBJ2-5; D unresolved. CDR1 is SGHDT, CDR2 FRDEAV, per germline. V lost 1 base and J 1 base, leaving 4 bases between the germline ends. The CDR3 covers 13 residues. The CDR3 protein is CASSFRHQDTQYF. The DNA read from the CDR3 is TGTGCCAGCAGTTTCCGACACCAAGACACCCAGTAC. Full variable domain (outside the CDR3, taken from reference TRBV14 and TRBJ2-5): EAGVTQSPRYAVLQEGQAVSFWCDPISGHDTLYWYQQPRDQGPQLLVYFRDEAVIDNSQLPSDRFSAVRPKGTNSTLKIQSAKQGDTATYLCASSFRHQDTQYFGPGTRLLVL.

Worth noting for this clone: Genes and germline are mouse. The read stops 1 residue short of the end of the CDR3; the missing end is completed from the germline J gene. This chain links TRBV5 with TRBJ1-3, with D maybe TRBD1 (5 bases). Trimming stripped 0 bases from V and 2 bases from J, with 8 bases between. Per the germline V gene, CDR1 is LGHNA and CDR2 is YNLKQL (reference sequence). CDR3 size: 15 residues. CDR3 DNA, as far as it was read: TGTGCCAGCAGCCAAGACACGGGGGCTGGAAATACGCTCTAT. It is translated as CASSQDTGAGNTLY. The CDR3 in full is CASSQDTGAGNTLYF.

Notes on this clone: Mouse gene names apply. The read ends 1 residue before the CDR3 terminus; that terminus is restored from the germline J gene. The chain links TRBV19 to TRBJ2-2, with D unclear. Trimming removed 1 base from V and 0 bases from J, with 4 bases in between. The CDR3 loop spans 14 amino acids. CDR1 and CDR2 from the germline V gene are FNHDT and SITEND (reference sequence). CDR3 sequence reads: CASSIRTNTGQLYF. The part of the CDR3 DNA that was read is TGTGCCAGCAGTATAAGGACAAACACCGGGCAGCTCTAC. Filled out from reference TRBV19 and TRBJ2-2, the complete variable domain reads GGIITQTPKFLIGQEGQKLTLKCQQNFNHDTMYWYRQDSGKGLRLIYYSITENDLQKGDLSEGYDASREKKSSFSLTVTSAQKNEMAVFLCASSIRTNTGQLYFGEGSKLTVL.

This clone occurred a few times. Genes and germline are mouse. Coverage ceases 1 residue before the CDR3 finishes, and the germline J gene fills in the end. The chain has TRBV19 and TRBJ1-3; D may be TRBD1 (5 bases). Germline-derived CDR1 and CDR2 are FNHDT and SITEND (reference sequence). The CDR3 runs to 15 residues. V lost 3 bases and J lost 0, with 10 bases in between. The CDR3 loop is CASSRQFSSGNTLYF. CDR3 DNA, as far as it was read: TGTGCCAGCAGTAGACAGTTCTCTTCTGGAAATACGCTCTAT.

Turning to this clone: Gene names and germline match the mouse. The sequence runs out 1 residue before the end of the CDR3; the remainder is reconstructed from the germline J gene. J is TRBJ2-1 and V is TRBV4, with TRBD2 identical over 12 bases. J was trimmed by 3 bases and V by 4 bases; bases with no gene match: 4. This CDR3 comprises 16 residues. The germline CDR1 and CDR2 sequences are LGHDT and YNNKQL (reference sequence). Incomplete CDR3 DNA: TGTGCCAGCAGCTCGGGACTGGGGGGCCCCTATGCTGAGCAGTTC. It translates to CASSSGLGGPYAEQF. The full CDR3 reads CASSSGLGGPYAEQFF.

For this clone: Gene names denote mouse genes. CDR3 DNA (partial): TGTGCCAGCGGTGAGGGACTGGGGGGTAGTCAAAACACCTTGTAC. Protein product: CASGEGLGGSQNTLY. In full, the CDR3 is CASGEGLGGSQNTLYF. The rearrangement joins TRBV13-2 to TRBJ2-4, with 12 bases that match TRBD2. The read terminates 1 residue before the CDR3 end, so the remaining end is supplied by the germline J gene. The CDR3 runs 16 residues. V lost 2 bases and J lost 0; bases outside the gene matches: 1. CDR1 is NNHNN and CDR2 is SYGAGS in the germline V gene (reference sequence).

Comments on this clone: The genes and germline here are from mouse. The read stops 1 residue short of the end of the CDR3; the missing end is completed from the germline J gene. V and J are TRBV2 and TRBJ2-2; 7 bases fit TRBD1. V shed 0 bases and J 5 bases; nucleotides not matched to a gene: 9. The germline gives CDR1 LGHNA, CDR2 YSYQKL. This CDR3 contains 17 residues. The DNA read from the CDR3 is TGTGCCAGCAGCCAAGATCGACGACAGGGAAGGACCGGGCAGCTCTAC. Its translation is CASSQDRRQGRTGQLY. The entire CDR3 protein reads CASSQDRRQGRTGQLYF.

This clone was seen once. Gene and germline names: mouse. The read is 1 residue too short to cover the CDR3 end, so that end is filled in from the germline J gene. The chain carries TRBV31 and TRBJ1-4, with D unresolved. The CDR3 consists of 14 residues. Deletions cut 3 bases from V and 0 bases from J, with 8 bases between. CDR1 is GKSSPN, CDR2 SITVG, per germline. The chain's CDR3 is CAWSRHISNERLFF. The sequenced CDR3 bases are TGTGCCTGGAGCCGACATATTTCCAACGAAAGATTATTT.

This clone was seen a few times. Germline and genes: mouse. The read finishes 1 residue shy of the CDR3 end, and the germline J gene is used to complete it. V gene TRBV1 combines with J gene TRBJ2-4; 7 bases are a match to TRBD2. Germline values: CDR1 NSQYPW, CDR2 LRSPGD (reference sequence). The ends lost 0 bases at V and 1 base at J; junction bases unmatched: 1. The CDR3 loop spans 15 amino acids. CDR3: CTCSADWGGQNTLYF. The CDR3 DNA, read in part, is TGCACCTGCAGTGCAGATTGGGGGGGTCAAAACACCTTGTAC.

Comments on this clone: Gene names and germline refer to mouse. The read falls 1 residue short of the CDR3 end, and the missing part is taken from the germline J gene. The chain links TRBV4 to TRBJ1-1, with 9 bases fitting TRBD1. The CDR3 consists of 12 residues. Germline V gene data show CDR1 as LGHDT and CDR2 as YNNKQL (reference sequence). The J segment lost 8 bases and the V segment lost 5 bases, leaving 3 bases of the junction unmatched. The sequenced CDR3 bases are TGTGCCAGCAGCCACAGGGGGCCGGAAGTCTTC. This translates into CASSHRGPEVF. The CDR3, in full, reads CASSHRGPEVFF. The full variable domain, completed using reference TRBV4 and TRBJ1-1, is ETAVFQTPNYHVTQVGNEVSFNCKQTLGHDTMYWYKQDSKKLLKIMFSYNNKQLIVNETVPRRFSPQSSDKAHLNLRIKSVEPEDSAVYLCASSHRGPEVFFGKGTRLTVV.

Comments on this clone: All gene names here are mouse names. The observed sequence ends 1 residue before the CDR3 terminus, with the missing tail filled in from the germline J gene. V is TRBV14 and J is TRBJ1-6; D not resolved. TRBJ1-6 is an ORF, and what it does is uncertain. Germline V gives CDR1 SGHDT, CDR2 FRDEAV. This CDR3 is built from 13 residues. V was clipped by 5 bases and J by 5 bases, with 8 bases between them. The DNA read from the CDR3 is TGTGCCAGCAGCACGACAAATAATTCGCCCCTCTAC. Amino acid sequence: CASSTTNNSPLY. The CDR3 in full is CASSTTNNSPLYF.

This clone appeared once. All gene names here are mouse names. CDR3 sequence: CASGEGLGQDTQYF. Partial CDR3 DNA: TGTGCCAGCGGTGAGGGACTGGGCCAAGACACCCAGTAC. The rearrangement links TRBV13-2 to TRBJ2-5; 9 bases are shared with TRBD2. The CDR3 is cut off 1 residue early in the read; its end comes from the germline J gene. Germline V gene data show CDR1 as NNHNN and CDR2 as SYGAGS (reference sequence). Germline trimming cut 2 bases from V and 2 bases from J; bases unmatched to any gene: 0. CDR3 length: 14 residues.

In regard to this clone: The listed genes are named as in mouse. CDR3 DNA, as far as it was read: TGTGCCAGCAGTTTCTACTGGGGGAACCAAGACACCCAGTAC. It codes for CASSFYWGNQDTQY. The complete CDR3 sequence is CASSFYWGNQDTQYF. This rearrangement joins TRBV4 to TRBJ2-5; 8 bases line up with TRBD2. The read falls 1 residue short of the CDR3 end, and the missing part is taken from the germline J gene. This CDR3 spans 15 amino acids. V lost 6 bases, J lost 0 bases, and 5 bases stayed unmatched. Germline loops: CDR1 LGHDT, CDR2 YNNKQL (reference sequence).

Details on this clone: Gene names denote mouse genes. The read halts 1 residue ahead of the CDR3 end, with the missing end drawn from the germline J gene. The chain recombines TRBV2 with TRBJ2-3; D ambiguous. CDR1 and CDR2 from the germline V gene are LGHNA and YSYQKL. The CDR3 covers 15 residues. V gave up 1 base and J gave up 0 bases, with 8 bases separating them. The sequenced part of the CDR3 DNA is TGTGCCAGCAGCCAAGGAGGGAGGAGTGCAGAAACGCTGTAT. It specifies CASSQGGRSAETLY. The entire CDR3 reads CASSQGGRSAETLYF.

Notes on this clone: The germline and genes are mouse ones. The missing CDR3 end, 1 residue past where the read stops, is filled in from the germline J gene. This sequence joins TRBV5 and TRBJ1-4, with no clear D. From germline, CDR1 is LGHNA and CDR2 YNLKQL (reference sequence). V lost 0 bases and J lost 5, with 1 base in between. CDR3 length equals 12 residues. The chain's CDR3 is CASSQDNERLFF. CDR3 DNA, as far as it was read: TGTGCCAGCAGCCAAGATAACGAAAGATTATTT.

In the case of this clone: The germline and genes are mouse ones. The read gets to within 1 residue of the CDR3 end, and the germline J gene fills in the rest. The chain links TRBV13-2 to TRBJ2-5; 7 bases match TRBD1. CDR1 and CDR2 from the germline V gene are NNHNN and SYGAGS (reference sequence). The CDR3 spans 15 residues. After removal of 0 bases from V and 2 bases from J, the junction contained 3 bases not matched to a gene. CDR3 in amino acids: CASGDDWDSQDTQYF. The sequenced CDR3 bases are TGTGCCAGCGGTGATGATTGGGACAGCCAAGACACCCAGTAC.

Concerning this clone itself: Gene names refer to mouse genes. The CDR3 end lies 1 residue beyond the end of the read and is filled in from the germline J gene. The chain joins TRBV13-2 to TRBJ1-4; D is perhaps TRBD1 (5 bases). Germline V CDR1 and CDR2: NNHNN, SYGAGS (reference sequence). This CDR3 contains 16 residues. The V and J ends lost 2 bases and 0 bases respectively, with 11 bases between them. Here the CDR3 reads CASGETEIISNERLFF. Partial CDR3 DNA: TGTGCCAGCGGTGAGACAGAAATAATTTCCAACGAAAGATTATTT.